The 30 T cell receptor beta chains reported below all come from one sample, sequenced in a study of T cell responses to AZD1222 COVID-19 vaccine. Libraries were prepared by immunoSEQ multiplex PCR; TCRdb keeps only in-frame clonotypes and omits some of them. The sample lists 130,000 to 150,000 clones, 75% to 90% occurring once. Sample: peripheral blood, taken on day 0 of AZD1222 vaccination. The source is an adult in good health.

V gene TRBV27 combines with J gene TRBJ2-7; 10 nucleotides agree with TRBD1. Germline CDR1 is MNHEY and CDR2 is SMNVEV (reference sequence). This CDR3 has 13 amino acids. Trimming cost V 5 bases and J 4 bases; bases outside gene matches: 2. The CDR3 protein is CASSRDRGYEQYF. The DNA for the CDR3 is TGTGCCAGCAGTAGGGACAGGGGTTACGAGCAGTACTTC.

The genes are TRBV6-6 and TRBJ2-7, with 7 bases that match TRBD2. Germline V gives CDR1 MNHNY, CDR2 SVGAGI (reference sequence). This CDR3 has 20 amino acids. The J segment lost 5 bases and the V segment lost 5 bases, leaving 27 bases of the junction unmatched. As DNA, the CDR3 is TGTGCCAGCAGTCTCCCCCCGGCAGGGTTGAGGGAGGGCCCAGGGAACGAGCAGTACTTC. As protein: CASSLPPAGLREGPGNEQYF.

The chain combines TRBV9 with TRBJ2-2, with 8 bases lining up with TRBD2. J lost 4 bases, V lost 3 bases, and 5 bases had no gene match. From germline, CDR1 is SGDLS and CDR2 YYNGEE. The CDR3 spans 15 residues. The CDR3 DNA reads as TGTGCCAGCAGCGGGGGGACTAGTCCCACCGGGGAGCTGTTTTTT. Translated: CASSGGTSPTGELFF.

The V call is TRBV11-2, the J call TRBJ1-1; D uncertain. The germline gives CDR1 SGHAT, CDR2 FQNNGV. V gave up 5 bases and J gave up 1 base, with 11 bases separating them. This CDR3 has 14 amino acids. CDR3 DNA sequence: TGTGCCAGCAGCCTCGGGGTGGCGAACACTGAAGCTTTCTTT. Its protein is CASSLGVANTEAFF.

V is TRBV28 and J is TRBJ2-7; no definite D call. V was trimmed by 3 bases and J by 5 bases, leaving 11 bases between them. CDR3 size: 13 residues. CDR1 is MDHEN, CDR2 SYDVKM, per germline. CDR3 protein: CASSLGSVNEQYF. Written as DNA, the CDR3 is TGTGCCAGCAGTTTGGGGTCAGTTAACGAGCAGTACTTC.

The chain uses TRBV28 and TRBJ2-7; weak D call: TRBD2 (6 bases). V was cut by 7 bases and J by 3 bases, with 19 bases left in between. The CDR3 extends over 15 amino acids. Germline CDR1 and CDR2: MDHEN and SYDVKM. In DNA, the CDR3 is TGTGCCAGCACATTAGGGGTAGCGGAGAGCTACGAGCAGTACTTC. This translates into CASTLGVAESYEQYF.

The V and J genes are TRBV11-3 and TRBJ2-3; 8 bases are shared with TRBD2. Trimming removed 5 bases from V and 3 bases from J; junction bases left unmatched: 10. In germline, CDR1 is SGHNT, CDR2 YENEEA. The CDR3 covers 16 residues. In nucleotides, the CDR3 is TGTGCCAGCAGCAAAGGGACCGGGAGGGTAACAGATACGCAGTATTTT. The encoded protein is CASSKGTGRVTDTQYF.

The CDR3 sequence is CASSPEGMNNSPLHF. The CDR3 bases are TGTGCCAGCAGCCCAGAGGGAATGAATAATTCACCCCTCCACTTT. This chain uses TRBV6-5 with TRBJ1-6, with unresolved D. V dropped 6 bases and J dropped 5 bases, with 14 bases sitting between them. The CDR3 has 15 residues. The germline CDR1 and CDR2 sequences are MNHEY and SVGAGI.

The V and J genes are TRBV5-1 and TRBJ1-2; no reliable D call. Trimming stripped 5 bases from V and 4 bases from J, with 12 bases between. Germline V gene lookup returns CDR1 SGHRS and CDR2 YFSETQ. The CDR3 contains 13 residues. The CDR3 is CASSGSGFYGYTF. The CDR3 DNA is TGCGCCAGCAGTGGTAGCGGCTTCTATGGCTACACCTTC.

The V and J genes are TRBV5-4 and TRBJ2-1; 12 nucleotides agree with TRBD2. V lost 4 bases, J lost 5 bases, and 7 bases stayed unmatched. The CDR3 runs 16 residues. Germline V gene sequence: CDR1 SGHNT, CDR2 YYREEE (reference sequence). CDR3 residues: CASSPSLAGGNNEQFF. Written as DNA, the CDR3 is TGTGCCAGCAGCCCGTCACTAGCGGGGGGTAACAATGAGCAGTTCTTC.

This chain links TRBV6-4 with TRBJ1-4; 7 bases match TRBD1. V gave up 4 bases and J gave up 2 bases; unmatched junction bases: 4. The length of the CDR3 is 15 residues. Germline CDR1 reads MRHNA; CDR2 reads SNTAGT. The CDR3 region is CASSAQGGTNEKLFF. For the CDR3, the DNA is TGTGCCAGCAGTGCCCAGGGGGGCACTAATGAAAAACTGTTTTTT.

This clone was detected a few times. Here the CDR3 reads CASSIVYDRERPNTEAFF. The CDR3 nucleotides are TGTGCCAGTAGTATAGTTTACGACAGAGAGAGGCCGAACACTGAAGCTTTCTTT. V and J are TRBV19 and TRBJ1-1; perhaps TRBD1 as D (5 bases). Trimming took off 1 base at V and 1 base at J, with 19 bases between the two ends. The CDR3 runs to 18 residues. The germline gives CDR1 LNHDA, CDR2 SQIVND (reference sequence).

V and J are TRBV28 and TRBJ1-1; D is ambiguous. CDR1 is MDHEN, CDR2 SYDVKM, per germline. The germline V and J ends were trimmed by 3 bases and 11 bases, with 10 bases remaining between them. The CDR3 runs 11 residues. CDR3: CASSLRREAFF. The CDR3 DNA follows: TGTGCCAGCAGTTTGAGGCGGGAGGCTTTCTTT. Full variable domain (missing parts from reference TRBV28 and TRBJ1-1): DVKVTQSSRYLVKRTGEKVFLECVQDMDHENMFWYRQDPGLGLRLIYFSYDVKMKEKGDIPEGYSVSREKKERFSLILESASTNQTSMYLCASSLRREAFFGQGTRLTVV.

The gene calls are TRBV11-1 and TRBJ1-4; 8 bases map to TRBD1. Germline trimming cut 5 bases from V and 3 bases from J; bases unmatched to any gene: 5. CDR1 and CDR2 from the germline V gene are SGHAT and FQDESV (reference sequence). This CDR3 is built from 15 residues. CDR3 DNA sequence: TGTGCCAGCAGCACCAGGGGGCTTGCTAATGAAAAACTGTTTTTT. It is translated as CASSTRGLANEKLFF.

V usage is TRBV5-1 and J usage is TRBJ2-2; a weak D match, TRBD2 (5 bases). The V gene lost 2 bases and the J gene lost 3 bases, with 14 bases spanning the gap. The CDR3 loop spans 16 amino acids. Germline-derived CDR1 and CDR2 are SGHRS and YFSETQ. The CDR3 loop is CASSFPTSRDTGELFF. CDR3 coding DNA: TGCGCCAGCAGCTTTCCCACTAGTAGGGACACCGGGGAGCTGTTTTTT. Based on the CDR3 plus reference TRBV5-1 and TRBJ2-2, the full variable domain is KAGVTQTPRYLIKTRGQQVTLSCSPISGHRSVSWYQQTPGQGLQFLFEYFSETQRNKGNFPGRFSGRQFSNSRSEMNVSTLELGDSALYLCASSFPTSRDTGELFFGEGSRLTVL.

The genes are TRBV6-2 or TRBV6-3 and TRBJ1-3; D unclear. CDR1 and CDR2 (germline): MNHEY, SVGEGT. With 6 bases removed from V and 4 bases from J, the gap between germline ends came to 1 base. The CDR3 is 10 amino acids. The CDR3 bases are TGTGCCAGCAGCGGAAACACCATATATTTT. As protein: CASSGNTIYF.

This chain connects TRBV2 to TRBJ1-1; D remains unclear. CDR3 length: 13 amino acids. Trimming left V 6 bases short and J 3 bases short, with 11 bases between. Germline lookup yields CDR1 SNHLY and CDR2 FYNNEI. CDR3 nucleotide sequence: TGTGCCAGCAGCGCGGAGGCGGACACTGAAGCTTTCTTT. Translation: CASSAEADTEAFF.

This chain joins TRBV19 and TRBJ2-5; TRBD1 might be the D (6 bases). Germline CDR1 and CDR2: LNHDA and SQIVND (reference sequence). Trimming removed 4 bases at V and 2 bases at J, with 17 bases between. CDR3 length: 16 residues. The CDR3 sequence: CASSRPQGWGQETQYF. DNA of the CDR3: TGTGCCAGTAGTAGGCCACAGGGATGGGGACAAGAGACCCAGTACTTC.

This rearrangement joins TRBV19 to TRBJ1-4; no reliable D call. V shed 9 bases and J shed 5 bases, with 19 bases lying between them. Germline V gene data show CDR1 as LNHDA and CDR2 as SQIVND (reference sequence). This CDR3 has 15 residues. CDR3 loop: CARIRIGVGNEKLFF. The CDR3 nucleotides read TGTGCCAGAATTCGGATCGGGGTCGGGAATGAAAAACTGTTTTTT. The full variable domain, its missing parts supplied by reference TRBV19 and TRBJ1-4, is DGGITQSPKYLFRKEGQNVTLSCEQNLNHDAMYWYRQDPGQGLRLIYYSQIVNDFQKGDIAEGYSVSREKKESFPLTVTSAQKNPTAFYLCARIRIGVGNEKLFFGSGTQLSVL.

The chain has TRBV3-1 (or the pseudogene TRBV3-2) and TRBJ1-1; 9 nucleotides line up with TRBD1. CDR1 is LGHDT, CDR2 YNNKEL, per germline (reference sequence). V was pared by 4 bases and J by 1 base, with 13 bases of the junction left unmatched. CDR3 length: 18 amino acids. The CDR3: CASSPSTPGTGTNTEAFF. CDR3 coding DNA: TGTGCCAGCAGCCCCTCCACGCCCGGGACAGGGACGAACACTGAAGCTTTCTTT.

The rearrangement uses TRBV5-6 and TRBJ1-1, with 10 bases aligning to TRBD1. Germline V gene data show CDR1 as SGHDT and CDR2 as YYEEEE. The trim removed 2 bases at V and 2 bases at J, leaving 9 bases unmatched. The CDR3 has 17 residues. CDR3 protein: CASSFTLTGGLNTEAFF. In DNA form, the CDR3 reads TGTGCCAGCAGCTTTACCCTGACAGGGGGCCTAAACACTGAAGCTTTCTTT.

The chain is built from TRBV5-5 and TRBJ2-1; D is possibly TRBD1 or TRBD2 (5 bases each). Germline CDR1 is SGHKS and CDR2 is YYEKEE (reference sequence). V was shortened by 3 bases and J by 8 bases, with 15 bases between the two germline ends. The CDR3 sequence is 14 residues long. CDR3 region: CASSWTRGADEQFF. The DNA of the CDR3 is TGTGCCAGCAGCTGGACGAGGGGAGCTGATGAGCAGTTCTTC.

This rearrangement joins TRBV10-3 to TRBJ2-1; 7 bases match TRBD2. Germline CDR1 ENHRY, CDR2 SYGVKD. Trimming took 10 bases from V and 8 from J; bases not matched to a gene: 14. The CDR3 extends over 14 amino acids. The DNA for the CDR3 is TGTGCCACTATAAAGAGCGGGGCGCGGGATGAGCAGTTCTTC. Its protein is CATIKSGARDEQFF.

V usage is TRBV5-6 and J usage is TRBJ1-1, with TRBD1 matching over 7 bases. The CDR3 covers 12 residues. Germline assignment: CDR1 SGHDT and CDR2 YYEEEE. The ends lost 3 bases at V and 11 bases at J; junction bases unmatched: 7. The CDR3 DNA is TGTGCCAGCAGCTCTAACAGGGGTTGGGCTTTCTTT. Its protein product is CASSSNRGWAFF.

This chain links TRBV7-2 with TRBJ1-1; D is perhaps TRBD1 (5 bases). CDR3 size: 16 residues. Trimming removed 3 bases from V and 0 bases from J, with 14 bases in between. The germline V gene encodes CDR1 SGHTA and CDR2 FQGNSA. The CDR3 reads CASSFSVGLMNTEAFF. Written as DNA, the CDR3 is TGTGCCAGCAGCTTCTCAGTGGGACTCATGAACACTGAAGCTTTCTTT.

In its sample, this clone was seen once. The chain carries TRBV12-5 and TRBJ2-1; 8 nucleotides align to TRBD2. Germline V gene lookup returns CDR1 LGHNT and CDR2 FRNRAP. V lost 3 bases, J lost 6 bases, and 4 bases stayed unmatched. This CDR3 has 14 residues. This CDR3 reads CASGFGTSTNEQFF. In DNA form, the CDR3 reads TGTGCTAGTGGTTTTGGGACTAGTACCAATGAGCAGTTCTTC.

The rearrangement joins TRBV28 to TRBJ1-2; D is unclear. CDR1 and CDR2 from the germline V gene are MDHEN and SYDVKM. V lost 4 bases, J lost 4 bases, and 7 bases lay in between. The CDR3 loop spans 12 amino acids. The CDR3 DNA reads TGTGCCAGCAGTTCCGGCAGCTATGGCTACACCTTC. Its protein product is CASSSGSYGYTF.

The genes are TRBV9 and TRBJ2-1; the D gene is possibly TRBD1 (6 bases). The V and J ends lost 3 bases and 7 bases respectively, with 11 bases between them. The CDR3 covers 13 residues. Germline CDR1 SGDLS, CDR2 YYNGEE. CDR3 protein: CASSASGENEQFF. CDR3 coding DNA: TGTGCCAGCAGCGCCTCAGGGGAGAATGAGCAGTTCTTC.

The gene calls are TRBV9 and TRBJ2-7; D unresolved. Trimming took 2 bases from V and 5 from J, leaving 20 bases between them. The CDR3 loop spans 16 amino acids. The germline V gene has CDR1 SGDLS and CDR2 YYNGEE. This chain's CDR3 is CASSVDSGFGYDEQYF. The CDR3 DNA follows: TGTGCCAGCAGCGTCGACTCCGGATTCGGCTACGACGAGCAGTACTTC. The full variable domain, its missing parts supplied by reference TRBV9 and TRBJ2-7, is DSGVTQTPKHLITATGQRVTLRCSPRSGDLSVYWYQQSLDQGLQFLIQYYNGEERAKGNILERFSAQQFPDLHSELNLSSLELGDSALYFCASSVDSGFGYDEQYFGPGTRLTVT.

This rearrangement joins TRBV27 to TRBJ1-2; 7 bases match TRBD1. Germline assignment: CDR1 MNHEY and CDR2 SMNVEV (reference sequence). This CDR3 spans 16 amino acids. V lost 5 bases to trimming and J lost 4 bases; unmatched junction nucleotides: 13. Here the CDR3 reads CASSVRPGQSFYGYTF. The DNA of the CDR3 is TGTGCCAGCAGTGTTCGCCCGGGACAGTCCTTCTATGGCTACACCTTC.